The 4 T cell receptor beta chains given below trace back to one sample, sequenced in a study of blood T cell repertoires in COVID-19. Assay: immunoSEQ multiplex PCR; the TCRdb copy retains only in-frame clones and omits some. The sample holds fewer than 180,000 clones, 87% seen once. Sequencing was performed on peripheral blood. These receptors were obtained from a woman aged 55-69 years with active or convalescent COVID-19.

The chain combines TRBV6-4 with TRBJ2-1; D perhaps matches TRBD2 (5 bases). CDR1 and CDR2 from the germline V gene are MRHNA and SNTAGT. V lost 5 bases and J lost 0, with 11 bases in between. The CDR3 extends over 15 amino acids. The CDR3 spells CASSLFGDSYNEQFF. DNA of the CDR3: TGTGCCAGCAGTCTCTTCGGGGACTCCTACAATGAGCAGTTCTTC.

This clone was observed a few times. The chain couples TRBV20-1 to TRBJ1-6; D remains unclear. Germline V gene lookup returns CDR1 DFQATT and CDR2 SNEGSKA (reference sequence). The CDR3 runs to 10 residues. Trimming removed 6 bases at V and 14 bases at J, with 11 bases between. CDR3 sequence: CSALDSSLHF. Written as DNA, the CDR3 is TGCAGTGCCCTCGACTCATCCCTCCACTTT.

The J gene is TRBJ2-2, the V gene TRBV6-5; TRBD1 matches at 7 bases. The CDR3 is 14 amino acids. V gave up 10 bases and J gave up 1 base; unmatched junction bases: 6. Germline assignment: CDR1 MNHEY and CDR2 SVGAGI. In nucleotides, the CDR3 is TGTGCCACCGTGGGACAGTTGAACACCGGGGAGCTGTTTTTT. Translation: CATVGQLNTGELFF.

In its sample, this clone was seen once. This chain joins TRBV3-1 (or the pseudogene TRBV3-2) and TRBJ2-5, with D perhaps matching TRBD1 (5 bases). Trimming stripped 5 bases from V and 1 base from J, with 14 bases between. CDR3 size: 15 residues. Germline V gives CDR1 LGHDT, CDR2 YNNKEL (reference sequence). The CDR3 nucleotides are TGTGCCAGCAGCGGAACAAGGGGCCGCCAAGAGACCCAGTACTTC. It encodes CASSGTRGRQETQYF.